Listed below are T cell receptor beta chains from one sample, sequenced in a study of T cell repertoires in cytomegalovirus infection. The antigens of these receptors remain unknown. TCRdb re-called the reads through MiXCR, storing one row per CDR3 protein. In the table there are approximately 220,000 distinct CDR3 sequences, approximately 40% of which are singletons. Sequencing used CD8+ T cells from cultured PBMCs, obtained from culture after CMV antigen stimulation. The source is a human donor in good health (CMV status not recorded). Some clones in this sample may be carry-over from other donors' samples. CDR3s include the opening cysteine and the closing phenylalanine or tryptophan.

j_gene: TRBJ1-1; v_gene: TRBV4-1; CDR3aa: CASSQVGDTEAFF
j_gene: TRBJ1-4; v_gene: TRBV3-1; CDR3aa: CASSPMEKLFF
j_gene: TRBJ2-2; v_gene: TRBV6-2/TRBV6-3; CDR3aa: CASSYSPGQQLNTGELFF
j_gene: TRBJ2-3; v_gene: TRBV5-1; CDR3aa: CASSTGQGTDTQYF
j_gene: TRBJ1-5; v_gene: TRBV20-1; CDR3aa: CSARPTTGDNQPQHF
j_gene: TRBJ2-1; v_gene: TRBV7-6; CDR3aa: CASSLALSSPQFF
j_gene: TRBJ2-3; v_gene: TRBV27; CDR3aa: CASSFYGDTQYF
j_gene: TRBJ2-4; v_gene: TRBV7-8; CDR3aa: CASSLGLAGPLAKNIQYF
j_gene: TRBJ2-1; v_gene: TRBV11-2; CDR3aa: CATLGLASNQQFF
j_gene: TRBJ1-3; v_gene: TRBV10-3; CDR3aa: CAISGRQASSGNTIYF
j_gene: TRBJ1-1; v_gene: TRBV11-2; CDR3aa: CASSLLRLLNTEAFF
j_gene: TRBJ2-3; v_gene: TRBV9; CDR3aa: CASSPASTDTQYF
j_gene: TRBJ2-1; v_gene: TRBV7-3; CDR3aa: CASSYQGGSYNEQFF
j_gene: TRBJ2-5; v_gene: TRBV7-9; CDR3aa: CASSGQTSGSETQYF
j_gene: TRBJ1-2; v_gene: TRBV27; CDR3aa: CATLQGGGYTF
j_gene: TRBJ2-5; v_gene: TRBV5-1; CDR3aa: CASSSMGRPQETQYF
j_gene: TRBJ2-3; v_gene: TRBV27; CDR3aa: CASSLITDSRSTDTQYF
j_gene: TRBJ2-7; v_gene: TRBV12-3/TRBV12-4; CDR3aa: CASSPPGTSGGRSYEQYF
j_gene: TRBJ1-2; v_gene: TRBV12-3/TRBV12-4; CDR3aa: CASSFTVEGYGYTF
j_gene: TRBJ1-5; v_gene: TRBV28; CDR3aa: CASSSVESNQPQHF
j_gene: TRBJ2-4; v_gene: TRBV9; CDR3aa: CASSTTSGVAKNIQYF
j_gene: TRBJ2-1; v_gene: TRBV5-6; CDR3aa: CASSFQGVSYNEQFF
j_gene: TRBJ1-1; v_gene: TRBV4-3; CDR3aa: CASSQARGNTEAFF
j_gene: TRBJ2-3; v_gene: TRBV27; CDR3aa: CASSGGPADTQYF
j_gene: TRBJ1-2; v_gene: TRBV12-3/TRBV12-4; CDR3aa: CASSLGGMEGIYGYTF
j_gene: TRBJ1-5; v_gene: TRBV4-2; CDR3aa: CASSQFRQGGQPQHF
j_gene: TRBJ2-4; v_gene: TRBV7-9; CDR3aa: CASSLGGRVGKNIQYF
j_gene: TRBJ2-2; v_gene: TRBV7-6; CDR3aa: CASSLMWGPVNTGELFF
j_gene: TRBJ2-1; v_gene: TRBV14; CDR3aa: CASSGSHNEQFF
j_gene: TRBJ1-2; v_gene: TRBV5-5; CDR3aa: CASSLERNPYGYTF